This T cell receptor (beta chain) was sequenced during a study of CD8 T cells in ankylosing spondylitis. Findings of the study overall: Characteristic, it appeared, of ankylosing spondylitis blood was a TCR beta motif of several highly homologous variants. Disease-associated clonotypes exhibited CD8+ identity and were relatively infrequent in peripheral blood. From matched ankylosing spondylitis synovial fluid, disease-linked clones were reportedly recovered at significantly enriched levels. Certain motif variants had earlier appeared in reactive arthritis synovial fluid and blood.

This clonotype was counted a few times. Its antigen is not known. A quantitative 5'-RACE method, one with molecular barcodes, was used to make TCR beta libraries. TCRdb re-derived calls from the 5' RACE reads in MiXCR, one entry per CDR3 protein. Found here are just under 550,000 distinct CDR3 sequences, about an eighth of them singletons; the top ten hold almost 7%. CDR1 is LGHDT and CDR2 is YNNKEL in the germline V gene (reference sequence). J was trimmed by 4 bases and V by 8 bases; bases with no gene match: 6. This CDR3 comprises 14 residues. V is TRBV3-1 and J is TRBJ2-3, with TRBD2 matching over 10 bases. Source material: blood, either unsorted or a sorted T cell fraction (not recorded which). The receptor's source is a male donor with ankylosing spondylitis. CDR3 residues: CASSYGLAADTQYF. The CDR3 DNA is TGTGCCAGCTCCTACGGACTAGCGGCAGATACGCAGTATTTT.